This T cell receptor beta chain was captured by sequencing in a study of control samples from healthy donors and cancer patients. Profiling relied on immunoSEQ multiplex PCR, and the TCRdb table lists in-frame clones only, not all of them. The repertoire holds some 87,000 clones, with roughly 91% as singletons. This CDR3 has 14 amino acids. The germline V gene has CDR1 SGHRS and CDR2 YFSETQ. V trimming: 5 bases; J trimming: 3 bases; junction bases outside the gene matches: 4. The TCR comes from a man younger than 45 in good health. The genes are TRBV5-1 and TRBJ2-5; 10 nucleotides agree with TRBD2. The sample was blood. The CDR3 protein is CASRFGLAEETQYF. DNA for the CDR3: TGCGCCAGCAGATTTGGACTAGCGGAAGAGACCCAGTACTTC.